This T cell receptor beta chain was sequenced for a study of blood T cell repertoires in COVID-19. On the study more broadly: The United States, Italy and Spain supplied acute and convalescent COVID-19 samples. From T cells, B-cell-depleted T cells, or PBMCs came the material, which was cDNA or gDNA.

As handled by the study authors: Amplified reference gene primers provided the basis for estimating nucleated cell counts. Assay: immunoSEQ multiplex PCR; the TCRdb copy retains only in-frame clones and omits some. That table gives V, J and clone size, and the DNA gave D and trimming. The table includes some 200,000 clones, 89% detected once. The germline CDR1 and CDR2 sequences are SGHTA and FQGTGA. V was shortened by 5 bases and J by 0 bases, with 11 bases between the two germline ends. The CDR3 consists of 16 residues. Assignment of participants to cohorts was predicated upon participant-reported clinical history.

Sequencing was done on a sample of PBMCs or T cells enriched from blood (not recorded which). This chain uses TRBV7-3 with TRBJ2-6; D unclear. This clonotype was sampled from a woman aged 18-30 years who had recovered from COVID-19. The CDR3 DNA is TGTGCCAGCAGCCCAGGATATTACTCTGGGGCCAACGTCCTGACTTTC. Protein sequence: CASSPGYYSGANVLTF.